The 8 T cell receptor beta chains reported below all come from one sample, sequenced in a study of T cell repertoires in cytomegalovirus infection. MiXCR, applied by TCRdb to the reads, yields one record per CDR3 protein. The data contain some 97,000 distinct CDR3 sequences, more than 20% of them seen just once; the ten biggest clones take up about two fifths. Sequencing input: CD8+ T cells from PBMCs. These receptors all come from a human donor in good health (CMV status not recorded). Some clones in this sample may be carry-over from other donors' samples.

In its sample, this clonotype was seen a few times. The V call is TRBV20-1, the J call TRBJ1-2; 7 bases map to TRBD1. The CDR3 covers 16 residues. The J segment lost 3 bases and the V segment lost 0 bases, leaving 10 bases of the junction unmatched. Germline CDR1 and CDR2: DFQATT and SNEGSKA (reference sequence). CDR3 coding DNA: TGCAGTGCTAGAGAGAGGGTAGGACAGGAGCACTATGGCTACACCTTC. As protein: CSARERVGQEHYGYTF.

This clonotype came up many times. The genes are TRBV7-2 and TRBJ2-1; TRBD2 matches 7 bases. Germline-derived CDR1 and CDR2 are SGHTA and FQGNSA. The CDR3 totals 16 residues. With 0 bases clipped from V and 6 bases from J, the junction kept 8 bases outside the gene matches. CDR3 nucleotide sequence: TGTGCCAGCAGCTTAGCGGGAACTAGCGCATCCAATGAGCAGTTCTTC. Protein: CASSLAGTSASNEQFF.

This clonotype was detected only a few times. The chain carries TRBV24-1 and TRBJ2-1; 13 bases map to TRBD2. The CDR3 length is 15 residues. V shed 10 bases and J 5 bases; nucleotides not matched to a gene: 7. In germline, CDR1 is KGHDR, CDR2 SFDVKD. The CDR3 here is CATRTSGGAHNEQFF. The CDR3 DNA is TGTGCCACAAGAACTAGCGGGGGGGCCCACAATGAGCAGTTCTTC.

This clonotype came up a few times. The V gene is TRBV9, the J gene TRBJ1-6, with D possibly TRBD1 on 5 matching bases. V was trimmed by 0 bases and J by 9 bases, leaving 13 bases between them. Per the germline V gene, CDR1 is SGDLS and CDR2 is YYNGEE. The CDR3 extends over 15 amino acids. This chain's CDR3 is CASSVGGDYGSPLHF. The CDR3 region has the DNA TGTGCCAGCAGCGTAGGGGGCGATTATGGTTCACCCCTCCACTTT.

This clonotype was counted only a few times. This chain's CDR3 is CASSRTSGFYSYEQYF. The CDR3 bases are TGTGCCAGCAGCCGGACTAGCGGATTCTACTCCTACGAGCAGTACTTC. The chain is built from TRBV12-3 or TRBV12-4 and TRBJ2-7; 10 bases are shared with TRBD2. The CDR3 has 16 residues. The J segment lost 0 bases and the V segment lost 6 bases, leaving 8 bases of the junction unmatched.

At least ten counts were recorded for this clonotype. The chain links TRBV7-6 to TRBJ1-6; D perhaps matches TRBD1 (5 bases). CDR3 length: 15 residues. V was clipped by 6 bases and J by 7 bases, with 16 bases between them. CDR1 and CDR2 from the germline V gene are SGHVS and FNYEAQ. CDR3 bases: TGTGCCAGCAGACCAGAGGCAGGGAGCAATTCACCCCTCCACTTT. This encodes CASRPEAGSNSPLHF.

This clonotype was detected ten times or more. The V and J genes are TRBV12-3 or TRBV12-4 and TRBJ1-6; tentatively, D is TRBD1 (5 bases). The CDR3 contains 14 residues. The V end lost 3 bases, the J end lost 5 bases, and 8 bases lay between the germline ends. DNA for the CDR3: TGTGCCAGCAGTTTCGGGACGAATAATTCACCCCTCCACTTT. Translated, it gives CASSFGTNNSPLHF.

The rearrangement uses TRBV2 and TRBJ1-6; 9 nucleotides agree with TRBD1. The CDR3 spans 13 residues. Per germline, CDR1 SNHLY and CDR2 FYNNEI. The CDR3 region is CATGGNINSPLHF. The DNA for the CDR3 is TGTGCTACAGGGGGCAATATAAATTCACCCCTCCACTTT.